A single sample gave rise to the 9 T cell receptor beta chains below, sequenced in a study of blood T cell repertoires in COVID-19. The assay was immunoSEQ multiplex PCR, and TCRdb's table has in-frame clones only and misses some. Of some 150,000 clones in the sample, 75% to 95% were seen once. Specimen: peripheral blood. Receptors were obtained from a man aged 50-59 years with acute or convalescent COVID-19.

The V and J genes are TRBV6-5 and TRBJ1-3; 7 bases are shared with TRBD1. CDR1 and CDR2 from the germline V gene are MNHEY and SVGAGI. Germline trimming cut 9 bases from V and 4 bases from J; bases unmatched to any gene: 9. The CDR3 is 14 amino acids. CDR3 in amino acids: CASRTMGQGNTIYF. CDR3 sequence (DNA): TGTGCCAGTAGGACGATGGGACAGGGAAACACCATATATTTT.

The chain joins TRBV27 to TRBJ2-7; possibly TRBD1 for D (6 bases). Germline V gene data show CDR1 as MNHEY and CDR2 as SMNVEV (reference sequence). V lost 5 bases to trimming and J lost 5 bases, with 22 bases between them. This CDR3 comprises 16 residues. CDR3 DNA: TGTGCCAGCAGTCCAAACGTAGGACAGAGTTTTAACGAGCAGTACTTC. It encodes CASSPNVGQSFNEQYF.

The chain links TRBV6-5 to TRBJ1-4; tentatively, D is TRBD1 (6 bases). Trimming removed 7 bases at V and 8 bases at J, with 20 bases between. Germline CDR1 and CDR2: MNHEY and SVGAGI. This CDR3 region has 15 residues. As DNA, the CDR3 is TGTGCCAGCACCCTCCCACGGGGGGCAGCGGAAAAACTGTTTTTT. Its protein product is CASTLPRGAAEKLFF.

The chain carries TRBV30 and TRBJ2-2; 15 nucleotides match TRBD2. Germline V lookup: CDR1 GTSNPN, CDR2 SVGIG (reference sequence). The V segment lost 3 bases and the J segment 5 bases; nucleotides outside the gene matches: 1. The CDR3 contains 15 residues. This chain's CDR3 is CAWRGLAGGTGELFF. The CDR3 DNA follows: TGTGCCTGGAGGGGACTAGCGGGAGGTACCGGGGAGCTGTTTTTT.

This clone was recorded only once. The chain has TRBV2 and TRBJ2-5; weak D call: TRBD2 (6 bases). The CDR3 totals 13 residues. CDR1 SNHLY and CDR2 FYNNEI come from the germline V gene. The V and J ends lost 7 bases and 7 bases respectively, with 16 bases between them. DNA for the CDR3: TGTGCCAGCACAAAAGGACTAATCGGGACCCAGTACTTC. It is translated as CASTKGLIGTQYF.

The rearrangement uses TRBV18 and TRBJ1-6, with 7 bases identical to TRBD1. Looked up from germline, CDR1 is KGHSH and CDR2 is LQKENI. The V and J ends lost 4 bases and 7 bases, in that order; junction bases with no gene match: 10. The CDR3 extends over 16 amino acids. This chain's CDR3 is CASSLRLDRENSPLHF. CDR3 nucleotide sequence: TGTGCCAGCTCACTACGGCTCGACAGGGAAAATTCACCCCTCCACTTT. The full variable domain, with the rest looked up from reference TRBV18 and TRBJ1-6, is NAGVMQNPRHLVRRRGQEARLRCSPMKGHSHVYWYRQLPEEGLKFMVYLQKENIIDESGMPKERFSAEFPKEGPSILRIQQVVRGDSAAYFCASSLRLDRENSPLHFGNGTRLTVT.

The rearrangement links TRBV6-2 or TRBV6-3 to TRBJ2-7, with 12 bases fitting TRBD2. J was trimmed by 5 bases and V by 5 bases; bases with no gene match: 7. This CDR3 region has 15 residues. Per the germline V gene, CDR1 is MNHEY and CDR2 is SVGEGT. The CDR3: CASSKLAGGTDEQYV. CDR3 bases: TGTGCCAGCAGTAAACTAGCGGGGGGAACAGACGAGCAGTACGTC.

The chain uses TRBV28 and TRBJ2-4, with 16 bases aligning to TRBD2. The CDR3 consists of 17 residues. V was pared by 5 bases and J by 1 base, with 2 bases of the junction left unmatched. Germline-derived CDR1 and CDR2 are MDHEN and SYDVKM. DNA of the CDR3: TGTGCCAGCAGTGGGACTAGCGGGGGGGCGGCCAAAAACATTCAGTACTTC. The encoded protein is CASSGTSGGAAKNIQYF.

This chain connects TRBV6-5 to TRBJ2-1; 10 bases map to TRBD1. This CDR3 contains 16 residues. Germline CDR1 and CDR2: MNHEY and SVGAGI. The V and J ends lost 2 bases and 1 base, in that order; junction bases with no gene match: 2. CDR3: CASSYGDRGSYNEQFF. In DNA form, the CDR3 reads TGTGCCAGCAGTTACGGGGACAGGGGATCCTACAATGAGCAGTTCTTC.